The next 14 T cell receptor beta chains were all read from a single sample in a study of T-cell reconstitution after alpha-beta-depleted transplantation in children. Unique molecular identifiers were incorporated into the prepared TCRbeta library. Using its own MiXCR run on the PCR reads, TCRdb lists one record per CDR3 protein. This table has about 610,000 distinct CDR3 sequences, more than 9% appearing once. Here the sequenced sample was PBMCs from the stem cell graft donor, taken from the stem cell graft. The receptors were gathered from a human donor who donated a stem cell graft to a child with acute myeloid leukemia.

The chain carries TRBV4-2 and TRBJ2-7; D is possibly TRBD1 or TRBD2 (5 bases each). Germline V gene sequence: CDR1 LGHNA, CDR2 YNFKEQ. V lost 4 bases and J 1 base, leaving 17 bases between the germline ends. This CDR3 has 16 residues. CDR3 region: CASSLNFRDRSYEQYF. CDR3 DNA: TGTGCCAGCAGCCTAAACTTCCGGGACCGATCCTACGAGCAGTACTTC.

As DNA, the CDR3 is TGCAGTGCTAGCGGTACTTCCCAAGAGACCCAGTACTTC. It specifies CSASGTSQETQYF. The chain joins TRBV20-1 to TRBJ2-5; D ambiguous. The CDR3 is 13 amino acids. V was clipped by 3 bases and J by 1 base, with 9 bases between them. Germline V lookup: CDR1 DFQATT, CDR2 SNEGSKA (reference sequence).

This clonotype has just a few counts. The chain carries TRBV5-5 and TRBJ2-7, with 12 nucleotides matching TRBD2. The CDR3 loop spans 16 amino acids. J lost 4 bases, V lost 3 bases, and 8 bases had no gene match. Germline CDR1 and CDR2: SGHKS and YYEKEE (reference sequence). This chain's CDR3 is CASSWGTGLAGYEQYF. The CDR3 bases are TGTGCCAGCAGCTGGGGTACGGGACTAGCGGGTTACGAGCAGTACTTC.

In its sample, this clonotype was seen a few times. The chain joins TRBV24-1 to TRBJ2-3, with 7 bases matching TRBD1. The V gene end was trimmed by 3 bases and the J gene end by 0 bases; junction bases not matched to a gene: 8. Germline-derived CDR1 and CDR2 are KGHDR and SFDVKD. The CDR3 runs 17 residues. The CDR3: CATSDIHRGASTDTQYF. The CDR3 coding sequence is TGTGCCACCAGTGATATCCACAGGGGAGCCAGCACAGATACGCAGTATTTT.

A few counts support this clonotype. The rearrangement joins TRBV20-1 to TRBJ2-5; 8 nucleotides align to TRBD2. Germline loops: CDR1 DFQATT, CDR2 SNEGSKA (reference sequence). The CDR3 is 16 amino acids. V shed 3 bases, J shed 1 base, and the junction held 10 bases outside the gene matches. CDR3 in amino acids: CSASPGGASGQETQYF. Written as DNA, the CDR3 is TGCAGTGCTAGCCCCGGGGGGGCTAGCGGCCAAGAGACCCAGTACTTC.

In this sample, this clonotype turned up many times. The chain recombines TRBV6-2 or TRBV6-3 with TRBJ2-1; D unclear. Trimming took 1 base from V and 9 from J, leaving 4 bases between them. This CDR3 spans 11 amino acids. CDR1 and CDR2 (germline): MNHEY, SVGEGT. The CDR3 sequence is CASSYFGEQFF. CDR3 DNA: TGTGCCAGCAGTTACTTTGGTGAGCAGTTCTTC.

This clonotype appeared a few times. The V gene is TRBV12-3 or TRBV12-4, the J gene TRBJ2-7, with TRBD2 matching over 11 bases. This CDR3 comprises 16 residues. V was clipped by 3 bases and J by 4 bases; unmatched bases: 8. The CDR3 spells CASSFHTSGSSYEQYF. The CDR3 DNA sequence: TGTGCCAGCAGTTTCCATACTAGCGGGAGTTCTTACGAGCAGTACTTC.

V gene TRBV6-1 combines with J gene TRBJ2-7; unclear D gene. Trimming removed 7 bases from V and 2 bases from J, with 15 bases in between. This CDR3 comprises 14 residues. Germline V gives CDR1 MNHNS, CDR2 SASEGT. CDR3 sequence: CASTPGIAPYEQYF. The DNA for the CDR3 is TGTGCCAGCACACCGGGTATAGCACCCTACGAGCAGTACTTC.

This clonotype was seen at least ten times. CDR3 coding DNA: TGTGCCAGCAGCTTAAGTAGTCTGCGGGTCCCCTCCTACAATGAGCAGTTCTTC. Protein: CASSLSSLRVPSYNEQFF. This chain connects TRBV7-3 to TRBJ2-1; TRBD2 might be the D (5 bases). Germline V lookup: CDR1 SGHTA, CDR2 FQGTGA. CDR3 length equals 18 residues. V was shortened by 1 base and J by 0 bases, with 16 bases between the two germline ends.

V usage is TRBV7-9 and J usage is TRBJ2-5; the D is unclear. From germline, CDR1 is SEHNR and CDR2 FQNEAQ (reference sequence). Trimming pared 5 bases from V and 1 base from J, leaving 8 bases between. The CDR3 is 13 amino acids. This chain's CDR3 is CASSRQSQETQYF. CDR3 DNA sequence: TGTGCCAGCAGCCGACAATCCCAAGAGACCCAGTACTTC. Using reference TRBV7-9 and TRBJ2-5 for the parts outside the CDR3, the full variable domain is DTGVSQNPRHKITKRGQNVTFRCDPISEHNRLYWYRQTLGQGPEFLTYFQNEAQLEKSRLLSDRFSAERPKGSFSTLEIQRTEQGDSAMYLCASSRQSQETQYFGPGTRLLVL.

The chain combines TRBV7-9 with TRBJ2-7; 12 positions match TRBD2. The germline V gene has CDR1 SEHNR and CDR2 FQNEAQ (reference sequence). V lost 7 bases to trimming and J lost 0 bases; unmatched junction nucleotides: 7. The CDR3 contains 16 residues. The CDR3 here is CASIGTSGPSSYEQYF. The CDR3 DNA reads as TGTGCCAGCATCGGGACTAGCGGGCCTAGCTCCTACGAGCAGTACTTC.

This clonotype was seen a single time. A much bigger clone sits one base away, suggesting this may be a read error. The chain couples TRBV20-1 to TRBJ2-7, with D maybe TRBD1 (5 bases). The CDR3 covers 14 residues. The V gene's germline CDR1 is DFQATT and CDR2 SNEGSKA (reference sequence). V lost 4 bases and J lost 0, with 13 bases in between. CDR3 loop: CSATRAGLSYEQYF. As DNA, the CDR3 is TGCAGTGCTACCAGGGCAGGGCTCTCCTACGAGCAGTACTTC.

This clonotype was observed many times. This chain uses TRBV29-1 with TRBJ1-1; D gene uncertain. Trimming left V 6 bases short and J 8 bases short, with 19 bases between. CDR1 is SQVTM and CDR2 is ANQGSEA in the germline V gene. The CDR3 runs to 13 residues. Written as DNA, the CDR3 is TGCAGCGTCCCTCCCCTGACGGGCTTCGAAGCTTTCTTT. Translating gives CSVPPLTGFEAFF. The entire variable domain, with the rest obtained from reference TRBV29-1 and TRBJ1-1, is as follows: SAVISQKPSRDICQRGTSLTIQCQVDSQVTMMFWYRQQPGQSLTLIATANQGSEATYESGFVIDKFPISRPNLTFSTLTVSNMSPEDSSIYLCSVPPLTGFEAFFGQGTRLTVV.

The chain combines TRBV5-1 with TRBJ2-5, with D perhaps matching TRBD1 or TRBD2 (5 bases each). V was pared by 7 bases and J by 1 base, with 14 bases between. Germline CDR1 is SGHRS and CDR2 is YFSETQ. The CDR3 is 14 amino acids. The CDR3 nucleotides read TGCGCCAGCGGACGATCAGGGACCCAAGAGACCCAGTACTTC. Protein sequence: CASGRSGTQETQYF.